The entry below gives a single T cell receptor beta chain sequence along with its context. Antigen: not known. Chemo-refractory metastatic non-small-cell lung cancer patients underwent focal radiation alongside CTLA-4 blockade with ipilimumab. Assay: immunoSEQ multiplex PCR; the TCRdb copy retains only in-frame clones and omits some. Here the sample spans fewer than 140,000 clones, about 85% being singletons. This sample was included in a study of radiotherapy plus CTLA-4 blockade in lung cancer. General observations from the study: Tumor-derived TCR clones expanded in blood after radiotherapy plus ipilimumab.

Per germline, CDR1 SNHLY and CDR2 FYNNEI. Trimming shortened V by 4 bases and J by 5 bases, and 8 bases separated the two germline ends. The CDR3 spans 12 residues. Sequenced here: peripheral blood, sampled from a patient treated with radiotherapy plus ipilimumab. This chain joins TRBV2 and TRBJ2-5, with D unresolved. This TCR was sampled from a human donor with non-small cell lung cancer that progressed on radiotherapy plus ipilimumab. Some clones in this sample may be carry-over from other donors' samples. CDR3 region: CASSVSSETQYF. The DNA of the CDR3 is TGTGCCAGCAGTGTAAGCTCTGAGACCCAGTACTTC. Full variable domain (rest looked up from reference TRBV2 and TRBJ2-5): EPEVTQTPSHQVTQMGQEVILRCVPISNHLYFYWYRQILGQKVEFLVSFYNNEISEKSEIFDDQFSVERPDGSNFTLKIRSTKLEDSAMYFCASSVSSETQYFGPGTRLLVL.